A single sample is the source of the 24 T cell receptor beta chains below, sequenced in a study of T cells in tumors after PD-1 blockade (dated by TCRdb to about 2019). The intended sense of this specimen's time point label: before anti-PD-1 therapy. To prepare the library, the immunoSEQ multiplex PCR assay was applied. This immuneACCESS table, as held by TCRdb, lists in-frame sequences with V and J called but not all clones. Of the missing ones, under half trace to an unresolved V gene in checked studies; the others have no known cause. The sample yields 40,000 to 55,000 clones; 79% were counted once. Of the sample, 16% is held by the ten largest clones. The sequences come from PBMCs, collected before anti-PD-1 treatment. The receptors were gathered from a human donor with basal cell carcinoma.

The CDR3 DNA reads TGCGCCAGCAGCTTGGGGTCAGGGGGCTTAGAAGGCTACACCTTC. Encoded protein: CASSLGSGGLEGYTF. The V call is TRBV5-1, the J call TRBJ1-2; 8 nucleotides line up with TRBD1. This CDR3 comprises 15 residues. The trim removed 0 bases at V and 8 bases at J, leaving 9 bases unmatched. Germline V lookup: CDR1 SGHRS, CDR2 YFSETQ.

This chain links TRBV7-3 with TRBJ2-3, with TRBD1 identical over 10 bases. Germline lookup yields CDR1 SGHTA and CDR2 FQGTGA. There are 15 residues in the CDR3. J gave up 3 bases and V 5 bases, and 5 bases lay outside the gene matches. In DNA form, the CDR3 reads TGTGCCAGCAGCCCCGACAGGGGGCTAACAGATACGCAGTATTTT. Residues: CASSPDRGLTDTQYF.

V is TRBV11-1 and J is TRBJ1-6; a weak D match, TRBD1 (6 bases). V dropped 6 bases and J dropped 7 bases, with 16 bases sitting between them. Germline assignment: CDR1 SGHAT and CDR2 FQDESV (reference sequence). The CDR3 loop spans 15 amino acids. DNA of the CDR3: TGTGCCAGCAGGGGGAGACAGGCCCCCAATTCACCCCTCCACTTT. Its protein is CASRGRQAPNSPLHF.

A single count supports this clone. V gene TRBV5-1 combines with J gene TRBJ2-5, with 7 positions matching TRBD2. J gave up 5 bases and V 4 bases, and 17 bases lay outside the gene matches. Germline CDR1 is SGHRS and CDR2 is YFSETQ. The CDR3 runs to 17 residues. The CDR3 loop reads CASSPRTRATSLETQYF. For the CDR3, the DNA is TGCGCCAGCAGCCCCCGGACTAGAGCCACCAGTTTGGAGACCCAGTACTTC. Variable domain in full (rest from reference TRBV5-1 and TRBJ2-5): KAGVTQTPRYLIKTRGQQVTLSCSPISGHRSVSWYQQTPGQGLQFLFEYFSETQRNKGNFPGRFSGRQFSNSRSEMNVSTLELGDSALYLCASSPRTRATSLETQYFGPGTRLLVL.

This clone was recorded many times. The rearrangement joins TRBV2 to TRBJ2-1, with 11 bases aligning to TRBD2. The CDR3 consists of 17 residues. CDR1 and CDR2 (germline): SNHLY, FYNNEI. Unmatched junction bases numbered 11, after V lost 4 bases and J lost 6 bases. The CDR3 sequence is CASSGPSVLAGVNEQFF. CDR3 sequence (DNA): TGTGCCAGCAGTGGGCCGAGTGTACTAGCGGGAGTCAATGAGCAGTTCTTC.

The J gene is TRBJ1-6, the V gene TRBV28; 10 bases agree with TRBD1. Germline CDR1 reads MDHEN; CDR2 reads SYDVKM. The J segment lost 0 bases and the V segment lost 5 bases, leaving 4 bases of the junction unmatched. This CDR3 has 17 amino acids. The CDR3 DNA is TGTGCCAGCAGTCCGGACAGGGGGAGCTCCTATAATTCACCCCTCCACTTT. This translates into CASSPDRGSSYNSPLHF.

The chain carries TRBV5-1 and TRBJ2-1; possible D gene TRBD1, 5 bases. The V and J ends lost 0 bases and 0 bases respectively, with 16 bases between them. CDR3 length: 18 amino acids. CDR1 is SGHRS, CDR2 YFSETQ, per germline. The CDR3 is CASSLVGSRQTSYNEQFF. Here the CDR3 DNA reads TGCGCCAGCAGCTTGGTAGGTTCTAGACAGACCTCCTACAATGAGCAGTTCTTC.

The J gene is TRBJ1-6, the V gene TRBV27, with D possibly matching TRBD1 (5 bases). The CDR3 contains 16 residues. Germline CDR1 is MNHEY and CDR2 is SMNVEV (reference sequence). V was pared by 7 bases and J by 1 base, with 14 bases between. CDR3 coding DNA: TGTGCCAGCACCCCGACAGCCTTTTCCTATAATTCACCCCTCCACTTT. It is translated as CASTPTAFSYNSPLHF.

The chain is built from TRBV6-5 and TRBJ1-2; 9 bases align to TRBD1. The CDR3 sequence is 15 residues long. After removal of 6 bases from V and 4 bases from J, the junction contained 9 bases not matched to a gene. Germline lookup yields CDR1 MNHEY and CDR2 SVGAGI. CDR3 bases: TGTGCCAGCAGGGAGACAGGGGGGGGGACCTATGGCTACACCTTC. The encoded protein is CASRETGGGTYGYTF.

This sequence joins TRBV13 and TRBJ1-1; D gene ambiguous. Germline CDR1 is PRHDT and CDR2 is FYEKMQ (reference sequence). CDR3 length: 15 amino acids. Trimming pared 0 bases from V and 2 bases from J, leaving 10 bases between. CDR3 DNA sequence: TGTGCCAGCAGCTTAGGCTCCTCTTTTAACACTGAAGCTTTCTTT. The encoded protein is CASSLGSSFNTEAFF.

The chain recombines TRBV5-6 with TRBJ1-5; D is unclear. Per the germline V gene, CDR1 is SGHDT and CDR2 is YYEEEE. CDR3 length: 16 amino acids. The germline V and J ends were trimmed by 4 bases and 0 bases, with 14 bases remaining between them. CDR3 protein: CASSAQAGNSNQPQHF. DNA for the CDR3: TGTGCCAGCAGCGCCCAGGCGGGAAATAGCAATCAGCCCCAGCATTTT.

The CDR3 DNA is TGTGCCAGCAGCGCCGGGATTGAGGTTACTGAAGCTTTCTTT. Translation: CASSAGIEVTEAFF. This chain connects TRBV9 to TRBJ1-1; D remains unclear. The V gene's germline CDR1 is SGDLS and CDR2 YYNGEE. Trimming left V 3 bases short and J 5 bases short, with 14 bases between. This CDR3 is built from 14 residues.

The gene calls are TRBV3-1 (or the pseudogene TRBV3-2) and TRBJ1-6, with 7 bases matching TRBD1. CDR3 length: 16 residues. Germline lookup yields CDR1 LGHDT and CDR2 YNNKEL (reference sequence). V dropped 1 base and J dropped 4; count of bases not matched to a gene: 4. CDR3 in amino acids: CASSQAGGGYNSPLHF. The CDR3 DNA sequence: TGTGCCAGCAGCCAAGCAGGGGGAGGGTATAATTCACCCCTCCACTTT.

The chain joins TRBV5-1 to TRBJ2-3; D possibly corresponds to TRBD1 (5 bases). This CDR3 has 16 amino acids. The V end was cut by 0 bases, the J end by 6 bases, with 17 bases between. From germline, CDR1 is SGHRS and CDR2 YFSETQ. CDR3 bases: TGCGCCAGCAGCTTGGGGACAAGTAAATCAAGGGATACGCAGTATTTT. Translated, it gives CASSLGTSKSRDTQYF.

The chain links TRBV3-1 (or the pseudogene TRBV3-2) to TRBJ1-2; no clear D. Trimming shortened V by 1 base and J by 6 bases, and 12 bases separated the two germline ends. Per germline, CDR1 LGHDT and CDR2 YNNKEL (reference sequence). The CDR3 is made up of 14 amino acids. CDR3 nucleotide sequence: TGTGCCAGCAGCCAAGTGATGGGAGGGAATGGCTACACCTTC. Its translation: CASSQVMGGNGYTF.

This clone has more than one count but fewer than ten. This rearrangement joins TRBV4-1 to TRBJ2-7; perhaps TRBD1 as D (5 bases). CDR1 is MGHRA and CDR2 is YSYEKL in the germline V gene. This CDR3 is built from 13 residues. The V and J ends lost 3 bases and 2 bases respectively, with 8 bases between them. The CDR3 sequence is CASSQTVTYEQYF. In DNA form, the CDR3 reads TGCGCCAGCAGCCAGACAGTTACCTACGAGCAGTACTTC.

The CDR3 spells CASSLSGGGTDTQYF. DNA of the CDR3: TGTGCCAGCAGTCTTAGCGGGGGAGGCACAGATACGCAGTATTTT. The V call is TRBV28, the J call TRBJ2-3, with 9 bases that match TRBD2. The CDR3 is 15 amino acids. Losses at the gene ends were 5 bases for V and 1 base for J; bases not matched to a gene: 4. Germline CDR1 reads MDHEN; CDR2 reads SYDVKM.

The CDR3 DNA reads TGTGCCAGCAGTTTAGGGCCGGGATCCGAGCAGTACTTC. Protein sequence: CASSLGPGSEQYF. The V gene is TRBV12-3 or TRBV12-4, the J gene TRBJ2-7, with a weak D call TRBD2 (5 bases). The CDR3 loop spans 13 amino acids. V was pared by 1 base and J by 6 bases, with 10 bases between.

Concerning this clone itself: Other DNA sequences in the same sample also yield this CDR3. This chain's CDR3 is CATSDPGTGQETQYF. The CDR3 nucleotides read TGTGCCACCAGTGATCCCGGGACTGGTCAAGAGACCCAGTACTTC. The chain carries TRBV24-1 and TRBJ2-5; possibly TRBD2 for D (6 bases). Germline V gives CDR1 KGHDR, CDR2 SFDVKD. V lost 3 bases and J 2 bases, leaving 12 bases between the germline ends. This CDR3 contains 15 residues.

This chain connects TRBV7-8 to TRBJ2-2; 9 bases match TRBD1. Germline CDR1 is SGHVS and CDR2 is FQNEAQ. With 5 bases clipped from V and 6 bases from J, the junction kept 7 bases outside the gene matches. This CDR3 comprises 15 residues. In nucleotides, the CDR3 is TGTGCCAGCAGCACGACAGGGGGTTACGCCGGGGAGCTGTTTTTT. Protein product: CASSTTGGYAGELFF. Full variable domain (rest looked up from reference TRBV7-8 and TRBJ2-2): GAGVSQSPRYKVAKRGQDVALRCDPISGHVSLFWYQQALGQGPEFLTYFQNEAQLDKSGLPSDRFFAERPEGSVSTLKIQRTQQEDSAVYLCASSTTGGYAGELFFGEGSRLTVL.

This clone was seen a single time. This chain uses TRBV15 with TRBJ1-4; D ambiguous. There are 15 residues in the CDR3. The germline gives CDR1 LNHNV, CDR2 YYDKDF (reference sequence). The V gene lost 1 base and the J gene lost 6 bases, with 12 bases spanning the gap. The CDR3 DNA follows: TGTGCCACCAGCAGAGCCCAGGTTCCGTATGAAAAACTGTTTTTT. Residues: CATSRAQVPYEKLFF.

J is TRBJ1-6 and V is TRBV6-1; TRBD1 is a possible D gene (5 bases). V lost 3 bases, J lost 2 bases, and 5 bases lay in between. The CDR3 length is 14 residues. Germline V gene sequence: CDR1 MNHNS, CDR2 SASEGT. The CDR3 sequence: CASSDRAYNSPLHF. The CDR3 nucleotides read TGTGCCAGCAGTGACAGGGCCTATAATTCACCCCTCCACTTT.

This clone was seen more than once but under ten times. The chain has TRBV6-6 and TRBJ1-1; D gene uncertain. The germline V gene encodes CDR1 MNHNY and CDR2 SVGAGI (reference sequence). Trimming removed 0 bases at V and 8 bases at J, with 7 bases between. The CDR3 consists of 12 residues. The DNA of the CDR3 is TGTGCCAGCAGTTACTCTGGACCCGAAGCTTTCTTT. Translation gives CASSYSGPEAFF.

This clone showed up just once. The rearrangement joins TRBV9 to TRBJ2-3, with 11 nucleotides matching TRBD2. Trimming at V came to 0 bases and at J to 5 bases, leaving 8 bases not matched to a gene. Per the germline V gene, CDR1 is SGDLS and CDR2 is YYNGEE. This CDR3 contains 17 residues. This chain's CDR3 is CASSVVGTSGSVDTQYF. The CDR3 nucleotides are TGTGCCAGCAGCGTAGTGGGTACTAGCGGGAGCGTAGATACGCAGTATTTT.